These 21 T cell receptor beta chains were sequenced from one sample in a study of blood T cell repertoires in COVID-19. Libraries were prepared by immunoSEQ multiplex PCR; TCRdb keeps only in-frame clonotypes and omits some of them. The sample includes roughly 200,000 clones, 88% of them seen just once. Sequencing was carried out using peripheral blood. The receptors here all came from a man between 18 and 35 years old with active or convalescent COVID-19.

The gene calls are TRBV27 and TRBJ1-1; 10 nucleotides match TRBD1. CDR1 MNHEY and CDR2 SMNVEV come from the germline V gene (reference sequence). The ends lost 6 bases at V and 5 bases at J; junction bases unmatched: 6. This CDR3 spans 14 amino acids. Here the CDR3 DNA reads TGTGCCAGCAGCCTAGGACAGGGGGAGACTGAAGCTTTCTTT. Encoded protein: CASSLGQGETEAFF.

The chain couples TRBV10-3 to TRBJ2-2, with D perhaps matching TRBD2 (5 bases). The CDR3 length is 14 residues. Trimming shortened V by 5 bases and J by 1 base, and 8 bases separated the two germline ends. CDR1 ENHRY and CDR2 SYGVKD come from the germline V gene. CDR3: CAISHGMNTGELFF. In DNA, the CDR3 is TGTGCCATCAGTCACGGGATGAACACCGGGGAGCTGTTTTTT.

The chain carries TRBV19 and TRBJ1-6, with 9 bases matching TRBD1. There are 14 residues in the CDR3. Germline CDR1 and CDR2: LNHDA and SQIVND (reference sequence). After removal of 5 bases from V and 10 bases from J, the junction contained 6 bases not matched to a gene. The DNA of the CDR3 is TGTGCCAGTAGTTCCGACAGGGGGGACTCACCCCTCCACTTT. Its protein product is CASSSDRGDSPLHF.

The J gene is TRBJ1-4, the V gene TRBV30; 9 bases are shared with TRBD1. Germline CDR1 is GTSNPN and CDR2 is SVGIG (reference sequence). The V segment lost 6 bases and the J segment 8 bases; nucleotides outside the gene matches: 10. This CDR3 is 14 amino acids long. CDR3 region: CACTGGAGWEKLFF. DNA for the CDR3: TGTGCCTGTACAGGGGGCGCCGGTTGGGAAAAACTGTTTTTT.

This chain links TRBV14 with TRBJ1-6; 7 bases match TRBD1. Germline V lookup: CDR1 SGHDN, CDR2 FVKESK. This CDR3 has 17 amino acids. V dropped 0 bases and J dropped 8; count of bases not matched to a gene: 10. As DNA, the CDR3 is TGTGCCAGCAGCCAAGACTACAGGGGCGGTAGGCATTCACCCCTCCACTTT. It translates to CASSQDYRGGRHSPLHF.

Of note for this clone: Other nucleotide sequences in the sample specify the same CDR3. The rearrangement uses TRBV9 and TRBJ1-6, with 8 bases aligning to TRBD1. This CDR3 comprises 14 residues. Germline V gene data show CDR1 as SGDLS and CDR2 as YYNGEE. V trimming: 0 bases; J trimming: 7 bases; junction bases outside the gene matches: 0. CDR3 sequence: CASSVGTGNSPLHF. In DNA, the CDR3 is TGTGCCAGCAGCGTAGGGACAGGGAATTCACCCCTCCACTTT.

In this sample, this clone turned up a few times. V usage is TRBV7-8 and J usage is TRBJ2-2; 7 bases agree with TRBD1. This CDR3 has 16 residues. CDR1 is SGHVS, CDR2 FQNEAQ, per germline. V shed 3 bases, J shed 6 bases, and the junction held 10 bases outside the gene matches. CDR3 DNA sequence: TGTGCCAGCAGCTTTGACAGGGTTGCTATCGCCGGGGAGCTGTTTTTT. Translated: CASSFDRVAIAGELFF.

The chain carries TRBV6-1 and TRBJ2-5, with 10 bases fitting TRBD2. Germline V CDR1 and CDR2: MNHNS, SASEGT. The J segment lost 5 bases and the V segment lost 2 bases, leaving 5 bases of the junction unmatched. This CDR3 is built from 15 residues. DNA of the CDR3: TGTGCCAGCAGTGAACTTAGCGGGGGGTTGGAGACCCAGTACTTC. Its translation: CASSELSGGLETQYF.

This rearrangement joins TRBV6-2 or TRBV6-3 to TRBJ1-1; D might be TRBD1 (5 bases). V lost 0 bases to trimming and J lost 1 base, with 9 bases between them. Per germline, CDR1 MNHEY and CDR2 SVGEGT. The CDR3 is 15 amino acids. Written as DNA, the CDR3 is TGTGCCAGCAGTTACTCTTTGACAGCGAACACTGAAGCTTTCTTT. It codes for CASSYSLTANTEAFF.

V and J are TRBV20-1 and TRBJ1-1; D call uncertain. Trimming pared 2 bases from V and 7 bases from J, leaving 5 bases between. The CDR3 contains 10 residues. The germline V gene has CDR1 DFQATT and CDR2 SNEGSKA (reference sequence). The CDR3 is CSARQNEAFF. The DNA for the CDR3 is TGCAGTGCTAGACAGAATGAAGCTTTCTTT.

The chain combines TRBV5-6 with TRBJ1-4; tentatively, D is TRBD1 (6 bases). The CDR3 extends over 17 amino acids. The germline V gene has CDR1 SGHDT and CDR2 YYEEEE. Trimming left V 3 bases short and J 4 bases short, with 19 bases between. CDR3 sequence (DNA): TGTGCCAGCAGCTCGCGGAGAGAGACAGGAAATAATGAAAAACTGTTTTTT. Protein sequence: CASSSRRETGNNEKLFF.

V and J are TRBV5-1 and TRBJ1-4; 8 bases align to TRBD1. V was pared by 4 bases and J by 8 bases, with 7 bases of the junction left unmatched. The germline V gene has CDR1 SGHRS and CDR2 YFSETQ. The CDR3 runs to 14 residues. The CDR3 nucleotides read TGCGCCAGCAGCCCAGGGGGCGCAGTAGAAAAACTGTTTTTT. Translated, it gives CASSPGGAVEKLFF.

The chain carries TRBV20-1 and TRBJ2-1; 12 bases are shared with TRBD2. The CDR3 extends over 16 amino acids. The germline gives CDR1 DFQATT, CDR2 SNEGSKA (reference sequence). Germline trimming cut 3 bases from V and 8 bases from J; bases unmatched to any gene: 11. As DNA, the CDR3 is TGCAGTGCTAGTGGTTGGCTAGCGGGGGGGCCCGATGAGCAGTTCTTC. Translated: CSASGWLAGGPDEQFF.

The chain couples TRBV7-2 to TRBJ2-2; perhaps TRBD1 as D (5 bases). The CDR3 has 17 residues. Trimming pared 2 bases from V and 0 bases from J, leaving 13 bases between. Germline CDR1 reads SGHTA; CDR2 reads FQGNSA. In DNA, the CDR3 is TGTGCCAGCAGCTTAAATGTAGGGGTACCGAACACCGGGGAGCTGTTTTTT. Encoded protein: CASSLNVGVPNTGELFF.

In regard to this clone: Other DNA sequences in this specimen translate into the identical CDR3. The chain combines TRBV5-4 with TRBJ2-7; D perhaps matches TRBD2 (5 bases). The CDR3 runs to 15 residues. Germline-derived CDR1 and CDR2 are SGHNT and YYREEE (reference sequence). The V end lost 0 bases, the J end lost 2 bases, and 12 bases lay between the germline ends. The DNA of the CDR3 is TGTGCCAGCAGCTTGGACCGCGGGCAGACCTACGAGCAGTACTTC. Translating it yields CASSLDRGQTYEQYF.

V usage is TRBV4-2 and J usage is TRBJ2-3, with 7 bases identical to TRBD2. Germline trimming cut 1 base from V and 2 bases from J; bases unmatched to any gene: 12. Germline V CDR1 and CDR2: LGHNA, YNFKEQ. This CDR3 comprises 18 residues. The CDR3 region is CASSQGVTGGPVTDTQYF. DNA of the CDR3: TGTGCCAGCAGCCAAGGCGTAACGGGGGGACCCGTCACAGATACGCAGTATTTT.

The chain employs TRBV2 and TRBJ2-7, with D possibly being TRBD2 (6 bases). Per the germline V gene, CDR1 is SNHLY and CDR2 is FYNNEI. This CDR3 is built from 14 residues. V lost 0 bases and J 4 bases, leaving 10 bases between the germline ends. The CDR3: CASSEAPGRYEQYF. The CDR3 DNA reads TGTGCCAGCAGTGAAGCGCCGGGGAGGTACGAGCAGTACTTC.

CDR3 in DNA: TGTGCCAGTAGTATAGATGGCACCAGCTATGGCTACACCTTC. Encoded protein: CASSIDGTSYGYTF. V gene TRBV19 combines with J gene TRBJ1-2; D unresolved. The germline V gene encodes CDR1 LNHDA and CDR2 SQIVND (reference sequence). This CDR3 has 14 residues. Trimming took off 0 bases at V and 4 bases at J, with 9 bases between the two ends. Full variable domain (remainder filled in from reference TRBV19 and TRBJ1-2): DGGITQSPKYLFRKEGQNVTLSCEQNLNHDAMYWYRQDPGQGLRLIYYSQIVNDFQKGDIAEGYSVSREKKESFPLTVTSAQKNPTAFYLCASSIDGTSYGYTFGSGTRLTVV.

The chain has TRBV12-3 or TRBV12-4 and TRBJ1-2; 8 nucleotides agree with TRBD1. The CDR3 totals 12 residues. The trim removed 6 bases at V and 6 bases at J, leaving 3 bases unmatched. This CDR3 is CASSRGQHGYTF. The DNA for the CDR3 is TGTGCCAGCAGCAGGGGGCAGCATGGCTACACCTTC.

CDR3 region: CASSTKGQFTGELFF. The CDR3 DNA is TGTGCCAGCAGTACGAAGGGACAATTCACCGGGGAGCTGTTTTTT. V gene TRBV6-5 combines with J gene TRBJ2-2; perhaps TRBD1 as D (6 bases). Germline lookup yields CDR1 MNHEY and CDR2 SVGAGI. V was pared by 5 bases and J by 4 bases, with 14 bases between. CDR3 size: 15 residues.

The chain has TRBV5-1 and TRBJ2-3, with 9 bases that match TRBD1. Looked up from germline, CDR1 is SGHRS and CDR2 is YFSETQ. The CDR3 runs 18 residues. V gave up 0 bases and J gave up 1 base; unmatched junction bases: 9. CDR3 nucleotide sequence: TGCGCCAGCAGCTTGGAGTTCGGGGGACAGGGACGCACAGATACGCAGTATTTT. This codes for CASSLEFGGQGRTDTQYF.